This entry features one T cell receptor beta chain sequence. This clone has a handful of counts. Its antigen remains unidentified. Nothing much larger sits one base from this clone, and base qualities are not available. The data belong to a study of cytomegalovirus exposure and HLA in healthy donors (dated by TCRdb to the late 2010s). General notes on the study: According to an earlier analysis of 587 of the donors, about 180 million T cells yielded 90 million to 130 million unique TCR beta sequences and about 300 Gb of sequence data. A separate validation cohort of over a hundred different subjects was used in addition to the roughly 700-subject first cohort. In a later genetic analysis, genome-wide SNP genotypes for about three fifths of the roughly 670 donors were used, and that subset was treated as a discovery cohort. To predict cytomegalovirus infection status, the study brought together high-throughput TCR immunosequencing, statistical association of individual TCRs with disease status, and machine learning. The study used immunosequencing to profile the T cell repertoires of about 670 subjects and linked those repertoires to cytomegalovirus serostatus. In the later analysis, no new phenotypic data were used to find candidate immune exposures; instead, reliance was placed on TCR beta sequences and their occurrence across donors. The aim of the study was to test whether cataloging public T cell receptors could identify signatures of past pathogen exposure. Every repertoire in the discovery cohort had been generated on one and the same sequencing platform. Both class I and class II loci were covered by HLA typing, at four-digit resolution. Typing coverage differed by locus: A, B, C, DRB1 and DQB1 were typed in about 620-640 donors, DQA1 in about 510, DPA1 in 600 to 610, and DPB1 in roughly 470. On average, roughly 200,000 unique TCR beta nucleotide sequences were sequenced per donor among several hundred genotyped donors of the cohort, with 15% to 20% of those sequences being non-productive. About five DR-DQ haplotypes were treated as single units for association and clustering because of strong linkage in the cohort. To study patterns of TCR occurrence, a later analysis re-analyzed previously published TCR beta repertoires from more than 550 donors and added high-resolution HLA genotyping. To decide whether each TCR beta V gene segment behaved as functional or pseudogenic, an earlier analysis of approximately 590 of the donors relied on high-throughput TCR beta sequencing. Roughly 300 gigabases of sequencing data and tens of millions of unique TCR sequences were included in an early release covering over 600 HLA-typed donors. Donor age, sex, ethnicity and CMV serostatus were collected together with the repertoire data. Among the 398 genotyped donors, around 81% belonged to the genetic ancestry cluster associated with self-reported Caucasian donors.

General study outcomes and caveats: Most TCR sequences were seen in very few donors, while some public TCRs were found in many individuals. A few of the identified cytomegalovirus-associated TCR beta chains were confirmed in vitro to be specific for cytomegalovirus antigens. In a later genetic analysis, a missense DCLRE1C variant was associated with V-gene and J-gene trimming of TCR beta chains, and the association was replicated in an independent cohort. A further reported finding was that TCR beta sequences accurately predicted the HLA-A and HLA-B alleles for most subjects in the first cohort. An earlier analysis of around 540 of the donors showed that most TCR beta V segments appeared in productive rearrangements either about 90% or about 30% of the time, which broadly matched IMGT annotations. The authors suggested that the approach could potentially be extended to other disease states and immunological phenotypes. Specific HLA alleles were associated with more than 15,000 TCR beta sequences at a false discovery rate of 0.05 in a later analysis. Correlated functional status among segregating V segments might be attributable to linkage disequilibrium, but an unknown experimental factor could not be ruled out. Because some donors lacked HLA typing at each locus, the association tests relied only on the typed subset. According to a later analysis, TCR association rates differed among HLA loci, with DRB1 alleles showing the most associated TCRs and HLA-C alleles showing the fewest. In the study, approximately 160 TCR beta chains were listed as associated with cytomegalovirus. In a later analysis, HLA-associated TCR beta chains were found to be more clonally expanded and to have lower generation probabilities than equally common non-associated chains. A cluster of highly shared sequence variants was judged likely to be a technical artifact of the sequencing pipeline. According to a later analysis, most CMV-associated TCR beta chains appeared to be HLA-restricted, and the HLA associations seemed to be driven largely by CMV exposure. The earlier analysis of around 600 of the donors excluded over 15 rarely observed V segments, including chromosome 9 orphons, because counts were too low. The only immune exposure information available for the cohort was CMV serostatus. The classifier was reported to diagnose cytomegalovirus status with high specificity and sensitivity in both the original and validation cohorts. When HLA alleles, especially DR and DQ, strongly co-occurred, TCR associations were difficult to assign to individual alleles. In this cohort, only TCR beta chains were sequenced, and detectable features were limited by the absence of alpha or paired-chain data. Presence/absence analyses assumed roughly uniform sequencing depth across donors, an assumption that may not hold. Some IMGT-functional V segments, including TRBV6-2 and TRBV6-3, could not be distinguished by the 87-base-pair reads and were therefore excluded. A later analysis reported that several top co-occurrence clusters appeared linked to parvovirus B19, influenza, CMV and Epstein-Barr virus. According to a later genetic analysis, donors in an Asian-associated ancestry cluster had fewer N-insertions in productive TCRs than the approximately 610-donor mean.

In total, 600 or so healthy bone marrow donors made up the cohort. At the time of sampling, every cohort member was nominally healthy, though immune exposures that went unrecorded were likely present. The donor tested CMV seronegative and was one of the 352 seronegative cohort members. A peripheral blood sample was provided by each donor, and peripheral blood mononuclear cells were used for TCR beta sequencing. Genomic DNA extraction from the blood cell samples was performed with the Qiagen DNeasy Blood Extraction Kit. Libraries were built with the immunoSEQ multiplex PCR assay. A mixture of 60 forward primers for TCR Vbeta segments and 13 reverse primers for TCR Jbeta segments was used in the multiplex PCR. The CDR3 region of rearranged TCR beta genes was amplified from genomic DNA by a multiplex PCR assay. Amplified TCR beta libraries were sequenced as 87-base-pair reads on the Illumina HiSeq System. The authors processed their data as follows. A later analysis tallied tens of millions of unique TCR beta chains across the 600 to 700 repertoires, and some 12 million of those chains were shared by two or more donors. A nearest-neighbor algorithm error-corrected the raw reads and collapsed the reads into unique sequences, merging closely related sequences to remove PCR and sequencing errors. V, D and J gene segments were assigned by aligning CDR3 sequences to IMGT reference sequences. For a sequence to be retained, a match of at least six nucleotides was required to both a V gene segment and a J gene segment. Rearrangements were classified as productive when the CDR3 lacked stop codons and remained in frame with V and J, and all other rearrangements were classified as non-productive. CDR3 was defined by IMGT convention, running from the second conserved V-encoded cysteine to the conserved J-encoded phenylalanine. The earlier analysis of roughly 590 of the donors excluded sequences that lacked an unambiguous match to a single V gene segment. In an earlier analysis of 587 of the donors, a V segment was called functional when productive rearrangements were above 56.7%, and segregating when the standard deviation between donors exceeded 5%. A statistical classification framework was developed to diagnose cytomegalovirus status using the catalog of TCR beta chain sequences. In a later analysis, V and J genes were assigned by comparing TCR nucleotide sequences against IMGT/GENE-DB human TR gene sequences. The TCRdist pipeline was used in a later analysis to assign CDR3 sequences and most-parsimonious VDJ recombination scenarios. In a later analysis, each TCR beta chain was defined by its CDR3 amino acid sequence together with its V-gene family, and reads without a unique V-gene family were excluded. As a way to deal with suspected cross-contamination and a sequencing artifact, a later analysis dropped hundreds of nucleotide sequences that were highly shared and had low generation probability. A later analysis calculated a clonal expansion index for each public chain from normalized within-repertoire ranks of inferred template counts. Generation probabilities in a later analysis came from a VDJ recombination model fitted to out-of-frame rearrangements, and those results were checked against IGoR. In a later analysis, TCR-TCR, TCR-HLA and TCR-CMV co-occurrence was scored with hypergeometric tests, and a repertoire-size bias correction was applied to TCR pairs. In a later analysis, false discovery rates were estimated by permuting HLA or CMV assignments 20 times. In a later analysis, co-occurring TCRs were grouped using DBSCAN, and TCRdist sequence similarity was added for clustering within HLA-allele-positive subsets. Co-occurrence clustering excluded repertoires with fewer than 30,000 or more than 120,000 public chains, plus five with anomalous nucleotide sharing. TCRdb provides this immuneACCESS table in a form limited to in-frame rearrangements. Some clones are lacking; in checked studies, under half of them reflect an unresolved V gene, and why the rest are absent is not known. V and J calls plus clone size are reproduced from that table; the DNA served to infer D and trimming. Across this sample there are approximately 110,000 clones, with 15% seen only once. Jointly, the top ten make up 1.9% of the sample.

The CDR3 measures 14 amino acids from cysteine to phenylalanine. Only the CDR3 region is kept as DNA, spanning 42 bases read in frame from base 1. The germline V gene (reference sequence) specifies PRHDT as CDR1 and FYEKMQ as CDR2. V sheds 6 bases and J sheds 1 base, leaving 12 bases between their ends. The receptor was isolated from a woman under 30 in good health and CMV-seronegative. The V and J genes are TRBV13 and TRBJ2-5; perhaps TRBD1 is the D gene, with 6 bases matching. Specimen: PBMCs. The bases read TGTGCCAGCAGGCAACAGGGTATCCAAGAGACCCAGTACTTC. This translates into CASRQQGIQETQYF.